This is a list of T cell receptor beta chains from one sample in a study of blood T cell repertoires in COVID-19. Some clones are missing from TCRdb's copy, which holds only in-frame ones; the method was immunoSEQ multiplex PCR. This repertoire shows roughly 220,000 clones, around 84% found once; its top ten account for about 20%. The sequenced sample consisted of peripheral blood. The receptors stem from a man aged 25 to 40 with active or convalescent COVID-19. Both conserved end residues are part of each CDR3. D genes are given only for firm matches. Expanded clones are given a class, and other clones once, few, many or no size at all.

V gene: TRBV7-2
J gene: TRBJ1-1
clone size: -
D gene: TRBD1
CDR3 DNA: TGTGCCAGCAGCGCCGGGACAGGGGGCACTGAAGCTTTCTTT
CDR3 protein: CASSAGTGGTEAFF

V gene: TRBV6-6
J gene: TRBJ2-7
clone size: few
D gene: TRBD2
CDR3 DNA: TGTGCCAGCAGCAACGGGGCGGGAGGATCCTACGAGCAGTACTTC
CDR3 protein: CASSNGAGGSYEQYF

V gene: TRBV29-1
J gene: TRBJ1-5
clone size: -
D gene: -
CDR3 DNA: TGCAGCGTTTTGGTAGGAGATCAGCCCCAGCATTTT
CDR3 protein: CSVLVGDQPQHF

V gene: TRBV6-9
J gene: TRBJ2-7
clone size: once
D gene: -
CDR3 DNA: TGTGCCAGCAGTTACTGCGGGACAGAAAATCGGCCGCGAACCTACGAGCAGTACTTC
CDR3 protein: CASSYCGTENRPRTYEQYF

V gene: TRBV7-2
J gene: TRBJ1-4
clone size: -
D gene: -
CDR3 DNA: TGTGCCAGCAGCTTAGAAGGTCGGGGGGTATATGAAAAACTGTTTTTT
CDR3 protein: CASSLEGRGVYEKLFF

V gene: TRBV7-9
J gene: TRBJ2-7
clone size: -
D gene: TRBD1
CDR3 DNA: TGTGCCAGCAGCCCCCGGGACAGGGGGTGGAACGAGCAGTACTTC
CDR3 protein: CASSPRDRGWNEQYF

V gene: TRBV19
J gene: TRBJ2-3
clone size: -
D gene: -
CDR3 DNA: TGTGCCAGTAGTGCCTCGACCCGGGCAGATACGCAGTATTTT
CDR3 protein: CASSASTRADTQYF

V gene: TRBV5-1
J gene: TRBJ1-2
clone size: -
D gene: -
CDR3 DNA: TGCGCCAGCAGCTTGGGTAGTTTATCCCCAGGGGCCTATGGCTACACCTTC
CDR3 protein: CASSLGSLSPGAYGYTF

V gene: TRBV23-1
J gene: TRBJ2-4
clone size: -
D gene: -
CDR3 DNA: TGCGCCAGCAGGGGGGGTGCGGCTGTGTCCAAAAACATTCAGTACTTC
CDR3 protein: CASRGGAAVSKNIQYF

V gene: TRBV2
J gene: TRBJ2-7
clone size: -
D gene: TRBD1
CDR3 DNA: TGTGCCAGCAGCGGAACCGGGACAGGGACGTCGTACGAGCAGTACTTC
CDR3 protein: CASSGTGTGTSYEQYF

V gene: TRBV2
J gene: TRBJ2-6
clone size: -
D gene: -
CDR3 DNA: TGTGCCAGCGGCGCAGGGGTGGGCGGGGCCAACGTCCTGACTTTC
CDR3 protein: CASGAGVGGANVLTF

V gene: TRBV5-1
J gene: TRBJ1-2
clone size: -
D gene: -
CDR3 DNA: TGCGCCAGCAGCCCAACCCTGGGAGGATACTATGGCTACACCTTC
CDR3 protein: CASSPTLGGYYGYTF

V gene: TRBV7-8
J gene: TRBJ1-6
clone size: -
D gene: TRBD1
CDR3 DNA: TGTGCCAGCAGCTTGGGCCGACAGGGCCCGTCGAGCTCCTATAATTCACCCCTCCACTTT
CDR3 protein: CASSLGRQGPSSSYNSPLHF

V gene: TRBV5-5
J gene: TRBJ2-3
clone size: -
D gene: -
CDR3 DNA: TGTGCCAGCAGCTTGGTCGCGGATACGCAGTATTTT
CDR3 protein: CASSLVADTQYF

V gene: TRBV7-6
J gene: TRBJ2-7
clone size: -
D gene: TRBD1
CDR3 DNA: TGTGCCAGCAGCTCACAGGGGTACGAGCAGTACTTC
CDR3 protein: CASSSQGYEQYF

V gene: TRBV6-2/TRBV6-3
J gene: TRBJ1-3
clone size: -
D gene: TRBD1
CDR3 DNA: TGTGCCAGCAGTTACTACCGACAGGGGGAGGACACCATATATTTT
CDR3 protein: CASSYYRQGEDTIYF

V gene: TRBV3-1/TRBV3-2
J gene: TRBJ1-5
clone size: -
D gene: -
CDR3 DNA: TGTGCCAGCAGCCAAGGCGGTGAAGTAGCCCAGCATTTT
CDR3 protein: CASSQGGEVAQHF

V gene: TRBV4-1
J gene: TRBJ1-5
clone size: -
D gene: -
CDR3 DNA: TGCGCCAGCAGCCAAGTCCTCAATCAGCCCCAGCATTTT
CDR3 protein: CASSQVLNQPQHF

V gene: TRBV4-3
J gene: TRBJ2-3
clone size: -
D gene: -
CDR3 DNA: TGCGCCAGCAGCCAAAGACAGAGCACAGATACGCAGTATTTT
CDR3 protein: CASSQRQSTDTQYF

V gene: TRBV2
J gene: TRBJ2-1
clone size: -
D gene: TRBD2
CDR3 DNA: TGTGCCAGCAGTGGATCGGGACTAGCGGGTAATGAGCAGTTCTTC
CDR3 protein: CASSGSGLAGNEQFF

V gene: TRBV2
J gene: TRBJ1-3
clone size: -
D gene: -
CDR3 DNA: TGTGCCAGCAGGGGTGGGCAGGGCGGTCGTGGAAACACCATATATTTT
CDR3 protein: CASRGGQGGRGNTIYF

V gene: TRBV6-5
J gene: TRBJ1-3
clone size: -
D gene: -
CDR3 DNA: TGTGCCAGCAGCCTACGATGGTCCTCTGGAAACACCATATATTTT
CDR3 protein: CASSLRWSSGNTIYF

V gene: TRBV9
J gene: TRBJ2-3
clone size: few
D gene: TRBD1
CDR3 DNA: TGTGCCAGCAGCGACCGGGACAGGGGGCGAGAAGATACGCAGTATTTT
CDR3 protein: CASSDRDRGREDTQYF

V gene: TRBV12-3/TRBV12-4
J gene: TRBJ2-7
clone size: -
D gene: TRBD1
CDR3 DNA: TGTGCCAGCAGACAGGGGGTCTCCTACGAGCAGTACTTC
CDR3 protein: CASRQGVSYEQYF

V gene: TRBV7-6
J gene: TRBJ2-4
clone size: -
D gene: -
CDR3 DNA: TGTGCCAGCAGCCCGGACTCCTTACCACCAAGGAACATTCAGTACTTC
CDR3 protein: CASSPDSLPPRNIQYF

V gene: TRBV6-5
J gene: TRBJ2-5
clone size: -
D gene: -
CDR3 DNA: TGTGCCAGCAGTTCCCGTGCGGGCCCCGCCAGGGAGACCCAGTACTTC
CDR3 protein: CASSSRAGPARETQYF

V gene: TRBV5-1
J gene: TRBJ1-1
clone size: -
D gene: TRBD1
CDR3 DNA: TGCGCCAGCAACCACTTGACAGGGAAAGGGACTGAAGCTTTCTTT
CDR3 protein: CASNHLTGKGTEAFF

V gene: TRBV7-9
J gene: TRBJ2-7
clone size: -
D gene: -
CDR3 DNA: TGTGCCAGCCCCCGGTTTCGGCAGTACTTC
CDR3 protein: CASPRFRQYF

V gene: TRBV6-2/TRBV6-3
J gene: TRBJ2-5
clone size: -
D gene: -
CDR3 DNA: TGTGCCAGCAGTTACCCTGAGACCCAGTACTTC
CDR3 protein: CASSYPETQYF

V gene: TRBV28
J gene: TRBJ2-7
clone size: -
D gene: -
CDR3 DNA: TGTGCCAGCAGTTTTCGGAGCTACGAGCAGTACTTC
CDR3 protein: CASSFRSYEQYF

V gene: TRBV19
J gene: TRBJ2-7
clone size: -
D gene: TRBD2
CDR3 DNA: TGTGCCAGTAGTATAGGGGCGGGAGGGCCCTACGAGCAGTACTTC
CDR3 protein: CASSIGAGGPYEQYF